This T cell receptor (beta chain) stems from a study of blood T cells in healthy people across ages. A second PCR, run for roughly 6 to 11 cycles, used a sample-barcoded 5' primer plus a J-beta primer mix. TCRdb re-analysed the 5' RACE reads in MiXCR, keeping a single row per CDR3 protein. The table has roughly 1,100,000 distinct CDR3 sequences, roughly a quarter seen once; the top ten hold about 0.72%. Germline V gene sequence: CDR1 SGHRS, CDR2 YFSETQ. The length of the CDR3 is 14 residues. The J segment lost 9 bases and the V segment lost 5 bases, leaving 8 bases of the junction unmatched. This clonotype has a handful of counts. The target antigen is unknown. Study-wide results and caveats: Age showed a roughly linear inverse relationship with TCR beta diversity per million T cells. The percentage of naive T cells correlated strongly with TCR beta diversity.

These data also formed part of another study, on T cells of mothers and their children.

The rearrangement links TRBV5-1 to TRBJ1-2; 12 positions match TRBD1. This clonotype originated in a girl aged 2 to 10 in good health. The specimen sequenced was blood. The CDR3 nucleotides read TGCGCCAGCAGGCCCGGGACAGGGGGCAAAAGCTACACCTTC. Its translation is CASRPGTGGKSYTF.